This T cell receptor (beta chain) derives from a study of T cells in Graves' hyperthyroidism and ophthalmopathy. TCR beta CDR3 regions were amplified from RNA. A set of HTBI primers served as the primers for a first-round RT-PCR of the TCR CDR3. TCRdb itself ran the multiplex PCR reads through MiXCR, one entry per CDR3 protein. This sample carries some 560,000 distinct CDR3 sequences, 12% to 15% of them seen once, and the ten largest clones take approximately 15%. This clonotype was recorded at least ten times. Its antigen is undetermined. Study observations and caveats: The model identified upcoming ophthalmopathy a median approximately six months ahead of onset. Most clonotypes that expanded in the thyroid above 0.001 also showed up in blood.

CDR3 length: 15 residues. Germline-derived CDR1 and CDR2 are SGHRS and YFSETQ. V gave up 4 bases and J gave up 0 bases, with 8 bases separating them. The sample taken for sequencing was blood. The rearrangement uses TRBV5-1 and TRBJ1-6; D is undetermined. The clonotype comes from a woman between 35 and 50 years old with Graves' hyperthyroidism. CDR3 in amino acids: CASSPMSSYNSPLHF. Here the CDR3 DNA reads TGCGCCAGCAGCCCAATGAGCTCCTATAATTCACCCCTCCACTTT.